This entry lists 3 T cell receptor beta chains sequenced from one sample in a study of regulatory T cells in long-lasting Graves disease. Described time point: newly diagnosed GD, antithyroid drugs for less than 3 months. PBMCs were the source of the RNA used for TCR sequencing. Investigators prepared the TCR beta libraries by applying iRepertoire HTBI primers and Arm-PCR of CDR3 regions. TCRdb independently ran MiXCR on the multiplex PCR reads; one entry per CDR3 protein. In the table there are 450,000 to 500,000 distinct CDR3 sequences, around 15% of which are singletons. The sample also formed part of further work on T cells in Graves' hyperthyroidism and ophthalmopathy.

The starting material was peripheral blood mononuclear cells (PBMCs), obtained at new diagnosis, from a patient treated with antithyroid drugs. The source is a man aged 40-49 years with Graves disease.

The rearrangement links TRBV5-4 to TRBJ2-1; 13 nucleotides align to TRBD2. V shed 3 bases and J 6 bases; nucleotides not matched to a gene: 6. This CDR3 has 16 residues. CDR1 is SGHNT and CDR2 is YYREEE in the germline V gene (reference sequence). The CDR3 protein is CASSSRRLAGGNEQFF. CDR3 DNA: TGTGCCAGCAGCTCACGAAGACTAGCGGGAGGCAATGAGCAGTTCTTC.

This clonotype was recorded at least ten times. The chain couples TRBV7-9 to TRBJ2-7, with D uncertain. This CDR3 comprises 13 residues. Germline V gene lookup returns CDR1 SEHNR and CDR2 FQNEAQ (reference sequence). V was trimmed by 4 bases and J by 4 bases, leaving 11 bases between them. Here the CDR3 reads CASSSEWSYEQYF. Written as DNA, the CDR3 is TGTGCCAGCAGCTCAGAGTGGAGTTACGAGCAGTACTTC.

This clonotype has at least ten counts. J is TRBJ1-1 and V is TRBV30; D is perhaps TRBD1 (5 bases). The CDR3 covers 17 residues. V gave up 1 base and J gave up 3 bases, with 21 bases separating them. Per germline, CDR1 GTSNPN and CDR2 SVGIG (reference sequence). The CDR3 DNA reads TGTGCCTGGAGTGCTTATAGACCGGGACGGAGAGACACTGAAGCTTTCTTT. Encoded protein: CAWSAYRPGRRDTEAFF.